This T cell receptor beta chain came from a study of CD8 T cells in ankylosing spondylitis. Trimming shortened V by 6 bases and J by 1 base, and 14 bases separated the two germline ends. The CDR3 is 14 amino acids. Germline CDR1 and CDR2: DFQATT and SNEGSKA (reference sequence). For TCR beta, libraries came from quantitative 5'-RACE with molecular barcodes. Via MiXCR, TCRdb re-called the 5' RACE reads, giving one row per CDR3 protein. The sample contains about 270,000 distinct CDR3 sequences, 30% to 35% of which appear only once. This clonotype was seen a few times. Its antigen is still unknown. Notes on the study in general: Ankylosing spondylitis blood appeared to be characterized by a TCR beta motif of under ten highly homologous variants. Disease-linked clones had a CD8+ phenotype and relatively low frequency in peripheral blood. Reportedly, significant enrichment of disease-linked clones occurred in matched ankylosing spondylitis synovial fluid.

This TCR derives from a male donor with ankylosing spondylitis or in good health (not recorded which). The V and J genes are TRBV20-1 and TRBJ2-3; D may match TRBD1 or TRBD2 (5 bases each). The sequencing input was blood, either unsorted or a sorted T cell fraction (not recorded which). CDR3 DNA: TGCAGTGCCCCCTGGGACGGACGCACAGATACGCAGTATTTT. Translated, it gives CSAPWDGRTDTQYF.